Here is one T cell receptor (beta chain) with its context. The CDR3 extends over 16 amino acids. Trimming removed 3 bases from V and 2 bases from J, with 15 bases in between. The germline gives CDR1 WSHSY, CDR2 SAAADI. Using its own MiXCR run on the 5' RACE reads, TCRdb lists one record per CDR3 protein. The sample has hundreds of thousands of distinct CDR3 sequences, around an eighth seen once; the top ten hold 7.2%. This entry comes from a study of identical twins. These data were also filed under a second study, of yellow fever vaccine responses in identical twins.

Source material: CD8+ T cells sorted from blood. The sequence came from a woman aged 18-30 years in good health. The genes are TRBV10-2 and TRBJ2-3; perhaps TRBD2 as D (7 bases). CDR3 region: CASSEQGGGHTDTQYF. The CDR3 bases are TGCGCCAGCAGTGAACAGGGAGGGGGACACACAGATACGCAGTATTTT.